The T cell receptor beta chain under discussion was sequenced for a study of blood T cell repertoires in COVID-19 (dated by TCRdb to 2019 to 2021). Background on the whole study: Samples covering the acute and convalescent phases of COVID-19 were provided by collaborators in the United States, Italy and Spain. The material from the prospective study consisted of cDNA or gDNA derived from T cells, B-cell-depleted T cells, or PBMCs. Deeply sampled blood TCRbeta repertoires from subjects exposed to, actively infected with, or recovered from COVID-19 were included in the dataset. The samples were drawn from the first 160 participants of the ongoing ImmuneRACE study and from under 1,500 subjects provided by 6 global collaborators. Where available, HLA class I and class II types were taken from metadata supplied by the sample provider and were not determined by assay-based typing. The sample metadata nearly always contained a de-identified subject ID, COVID-19 status, age in years and sex. A freely available public database, intended as a resource for researchers studying the immune response to SARS-CoV-2, is where the repertoires were released. The paper as a whole reports these results and caveats: Clinical and demographic metadata were provided uncurated, with the amount varying by source and participant.

In regard to this clone: It lacks a known antigen. Per-nucleotide qualities are absent, and no much larger clonotype sits a single base away.

The V end loses 8 bases and the J end loses 0 bases, and a stretch of 12 bases separates them. The CDR3 holds 14 amino acids from the cysteine to the phenylalanine. Only CDR3 DNA is held: 42 bases, read in frame from base 1. Taken from the germline V gene, the CDR1 and CDR2 loops are MDHEN and SYDVKM. The immunoSEQ Assay, a bias-controlled multiplex PCR, was used to amplify TCRbeta CDR3 regions from genomic DNA. For the original study's pipeline: The number of nucleated cells in each sample was estimated from the amplification of reference gene primers within the assay. To quantify the absolute abundance of each unique TCRbeta CDR3 rearrangement, sequence reads were collapsed and filtered. Productive Simpson clonality was computed per sample as the square root of Simpson's diversity index over productive rearrangements. Here the immuneACCESS table is served through TCRdb, limited to in-frame sequences with V and J called. Missing clones are a known gap in these copies; in checked studies unresolved V genes cover under half, and the rest lacks a known reason. Clone size and the V and J calls come from that table; the DNA yielded D and trimming. In this sample the table shows over 35,000 clones, over 80% of which occur a single time. 14% of the sample is in the top ten clones.

Each collaborating institution followed its own protocols to collect whole blood in K2EDTA tubes. For TCRbeta analysis, collaborators shipped samples as frozen whole blood, isolated PBMCs, or DNA extracted from either of those sample types. The origin of this receptor is a human donor in a cohort sampled during active COVID-19. The specimen sequenced was peripheral blood. The chain couples TRBV28 to TRBJ2-3; the D region possibly corresponds to TRBD1 (6 bases align). The nucleotide sequence is TGTGCCAGCCTTGGGGGACACAGCACAGATACGCAGTATTTT. This gives the protein CASLGGHSTDTQYF.